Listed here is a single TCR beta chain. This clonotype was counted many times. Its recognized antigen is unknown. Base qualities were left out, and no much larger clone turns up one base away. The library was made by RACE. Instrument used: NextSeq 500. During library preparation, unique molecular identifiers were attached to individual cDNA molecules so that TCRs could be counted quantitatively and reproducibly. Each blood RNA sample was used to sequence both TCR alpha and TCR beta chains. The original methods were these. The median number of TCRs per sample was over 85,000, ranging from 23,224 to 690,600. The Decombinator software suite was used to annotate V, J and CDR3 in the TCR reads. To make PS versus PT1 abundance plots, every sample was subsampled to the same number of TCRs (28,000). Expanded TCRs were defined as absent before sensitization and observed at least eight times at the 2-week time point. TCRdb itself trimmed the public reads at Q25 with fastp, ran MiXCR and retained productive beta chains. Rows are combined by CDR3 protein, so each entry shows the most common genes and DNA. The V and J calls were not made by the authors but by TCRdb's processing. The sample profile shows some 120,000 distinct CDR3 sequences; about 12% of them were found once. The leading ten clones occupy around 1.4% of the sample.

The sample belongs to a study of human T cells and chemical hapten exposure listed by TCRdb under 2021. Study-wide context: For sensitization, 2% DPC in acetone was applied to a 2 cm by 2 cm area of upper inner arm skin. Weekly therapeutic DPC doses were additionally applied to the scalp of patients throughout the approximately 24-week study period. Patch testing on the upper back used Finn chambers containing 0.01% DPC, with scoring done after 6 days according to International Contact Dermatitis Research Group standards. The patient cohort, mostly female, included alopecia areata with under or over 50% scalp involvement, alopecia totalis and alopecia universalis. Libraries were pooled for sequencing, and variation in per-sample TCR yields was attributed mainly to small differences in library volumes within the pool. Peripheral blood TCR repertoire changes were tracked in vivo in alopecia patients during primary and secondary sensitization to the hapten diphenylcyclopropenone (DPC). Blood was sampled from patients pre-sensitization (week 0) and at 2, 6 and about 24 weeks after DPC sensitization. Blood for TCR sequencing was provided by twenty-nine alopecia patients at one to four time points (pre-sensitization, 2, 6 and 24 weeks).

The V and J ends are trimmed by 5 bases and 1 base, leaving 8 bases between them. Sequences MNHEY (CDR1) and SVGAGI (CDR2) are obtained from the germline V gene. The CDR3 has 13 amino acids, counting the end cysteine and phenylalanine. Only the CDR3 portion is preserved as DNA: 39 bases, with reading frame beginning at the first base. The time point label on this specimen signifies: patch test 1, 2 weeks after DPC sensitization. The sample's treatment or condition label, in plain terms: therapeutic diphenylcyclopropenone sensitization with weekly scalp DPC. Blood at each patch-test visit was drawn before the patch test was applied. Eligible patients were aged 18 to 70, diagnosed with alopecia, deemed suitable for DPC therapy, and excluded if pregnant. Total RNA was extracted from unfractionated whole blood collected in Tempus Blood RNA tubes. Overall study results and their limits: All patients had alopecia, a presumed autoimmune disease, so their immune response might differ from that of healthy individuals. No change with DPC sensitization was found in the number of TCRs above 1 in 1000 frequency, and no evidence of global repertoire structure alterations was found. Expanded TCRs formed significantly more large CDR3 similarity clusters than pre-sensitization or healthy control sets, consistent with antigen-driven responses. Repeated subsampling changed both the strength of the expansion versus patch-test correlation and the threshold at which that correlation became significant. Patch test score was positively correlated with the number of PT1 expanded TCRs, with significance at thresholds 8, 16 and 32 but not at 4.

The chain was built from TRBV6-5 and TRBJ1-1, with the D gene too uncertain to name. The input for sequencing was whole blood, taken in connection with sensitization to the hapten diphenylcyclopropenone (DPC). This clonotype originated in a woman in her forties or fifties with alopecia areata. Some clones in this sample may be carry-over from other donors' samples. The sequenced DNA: TGTGCCAGCAGTCCCGCAGAGAACACTGAAGCTTTCTTT. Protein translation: CASSPAENTEAFF.